A selection of T cell receptor beta chains follows, all from one sample in a study of blood T cells in healthy people across ages. TCRdb itself ran the 5' RACE reads through MiXCR, one entry per CDR3 protein. The table lists a few hundred thousand distinct CDR3 sequences, over 45% of them singletons. The source material was blood. Receptor source: a man in his 60s in good health. Both conserved end residues are part of each CDR3. The D gene is left open where the match is weak. Clone size appears in some rows only: once, few, many, or a class for an expanded clone.

clone_size	d_call	v_call	j_call	cdr3_nt	cdr3_aa
once	NA	TRBV28	TRBJ1-2	TGTGCCAGCAGTCCGCGGGCGGTCGGCTACACCTTC	CASSPRAVGYTF
many	TRBD2	TRBV7-2	TRBJ2-7	TGTGCCAGCAGCACTGCTAGCGGGATTTGCGAGCAGTACTTC	CASSTASGICEQYF
NA	NA	TRBV7-2	TRBJ2-2	TGTGCCAGCAGCCTTTACACTGGCGGCACCGGGGAGCTGTTTTTT	CASSLYTGGTGELFF
NA	TRBD1	TRBV29-1	TRBJ1-5	TGCAGCGTTGAGGGACAGATAAGGCGTCAGCCCCAGCATTTT	CSVEGQIRRQPQHF
NA	NA	TRBV27	TRBJ1-4	TGTGCCAGCAGTTCGTTCCGAGGGGCCGCGGAAAAACTGTTTTTT	CASSSFRGAAEKLFF
NA	NA	TRBV27	TRBJ1-2	TGTGCCAGCAGTCAGCAGGTGGGCTATGGCCACACCTTC	CASSQQVGYGHTF
NA	NA	TRBV4-3	TRBJ2-4	TGCGCCAGCAGCCAAGATCTAGTGAGGCTCGAAAACATTCAGTACTTC	CASSQDLVRLENIQYF
NA	NA	TRBV29-1	TRBJ2-1	TGCAGCGTAGAACAGGGAAGCTCCTACAATGAGCAGTTCTTC	CSVEQGSSYNEQFF
few	TRBD2	TRBV6-1	TRBJ2-7	TGTGCCAGCAGTGAATCCCGGGGTAGCGGGAGGGCGCAGTACTTC	CASSESRGSGRAQYF
few	NA	TRBV3-1	TRBJ1-1	TGTGCCAGCAGCCAGTTAGGGTTGAACACTGAAGCTTTCTTT	CASSQLGLNTEAFF
few	NA	TRBV6-1	TRBJ1-5	TGTGCCAGCAGCCCGGACAGAATGAGCAATCAGCCCCAGCATTTT	CASSPDRMSNQPQHF
few	NA	TRBV11-1	TRBJ2-7	TGTGCCAGCAGCTCAGGGGTATACGAGCAGTACTTC	CASSSGVYEQYF
few	NA	TRBV20-1	TRBJ2-7	TGCAGTGCTTTCCGGGATGCCGGGGGAGAGCAGTACTTC	CSAFRDAGGEQYF
many	NA	TRBV29-1	TRBJ1-5	TGCAGCGTTGTGGGGGGTACAAATCAGCCCCAGCATTTT	CSVVGGTNQPQHF
few	TRBD1	TRBV28	TRBJ2-7	TGTGCCAGCATCCCCCAGGGGGTGGGGGAACCCGAGCAGTACTTC	CASIPQGVGEPEQYF
once	NA	TRBV7-3	TRBJ2-3	TGTGCCAGCAGCTTAAATCAATTTACGCAGTATTTT	CASSLNQFTQYF
NA	NA	TRBV25-1	TRBJ2-2	TGTGCCAGCAGAGGGACGAACACCGGGGAGCTGTTTTTT	CASRGTNTGELFF
NA	NA	TRBV21-1	TRBJ2-5	TGTGCCAGCAGCAAGGGGGGACAGGGGATTGGGGAGACCCAGTACTTC	CASSKGGQGIGETQYF
few	TRBD2	TRBV20-1	TRBJ2-1	TGCAGTGCTAGAGATCCCCTAGCGGGTGTACCATACAATGAGCAGTTCTTC	CSARDPLAGVPYNEQFF
NA	TRBD2	TRBV6-1	TRBJ2-7	TGTGCCAGCAGACCGGTCGGGACTAGCGGGGGGAGATACGAGCAGTACTTC	CASRPVGTSGGRYEQYF
NA	TRBD1	TRBV7-8	TRBJ1-2	TGTGCCAGCAGCTCAGCCGGGACAGGGGGTTGTGGCTACACCTTC	CASSSAGTGGCGYTF
NA	NA	TRBV29-1	TRBJ2-1	TGCAGCGTTGAAGAGGGCCCCCTCGGCAACGCTGGGCAGTTCTTC	CSVEEGPLGNAGQFF
NA	NA	TRBV7-6	TRBJ2-5	TGTGCCAGCAGCCTAGAGCCAGTAGCGAATGAGCAGTACTTC	CASSLEPVANEQYF
NA	NA	TRBV12-3/TRBV12-4	TRBJ1-4	TGTGCCAGCCGGGACACCTCAACTAATGAAAAACTGTTTTTT	CASRDTSTNEKLFF
NA	TRBD1	TRBV9	TRBJ1-6	TGTGCCAGCAGCGAGGGACAGGGGAGTAATTCACCCCTCCACTTT	CASSEGQGSNSPLHF
NA	NA	TRBV4-3	TRBJ1-2	TGCGCCAGCAGCCCACTCGGGGGCGTACTCTATGGCTACACCTTC	CASSPLGGVLYGYTF
NA	TRBD2	TRBV6-6	TRBJ2-1	TGTGCCAGCAGGGGGGGGTTTGGACGGGGTCGATCATCTGAGCAGTTCTTC	CASRGGFGRGRSSEQFF
few	NA	TRBV6-2/TRBV6-3	TRBJ2-7	TGTGCCAGCAGATCCTCCTCGGCGGCCCCTATCGGCGAGCAGTACTTC	CASRSSSAAPIGEQYF
NA	NA	TRBV7-2	TRBJ2-5	TGTGCCTCACGACTAGGGGGGGCCGGGGAGACCCAGTACTTC	CASRLGGAGETQYF
NA	TRBD1	TRBV29-1	TRBJ1-6	TGCAGCGTTGGCACAGGGGATGCTTCACCCCTCCACTTT	CSVGTGDASPLHF
NA	NA	TRBV10-1	TRBJ2-3	TGCGCCAGCAGTGAGTCGGGCTCTGTTAGCACAGATACGCAGTATTTT	CASSESGSVSTDTQYF
NA	NA	TRBV2	TRBJ2-4	TGTGCCAGCAGTGACGGTGCTTCCGGCAAAAACATTCAGTACTTC	CASSDGASGKNIQYF
once	NA	TRBV18	TRBJ1-2	TGTGCCAGCTCACCAGGGGGCTCGGCAAACTATGGCTACACCTTC	CASSPGGSANYGYTF
NA	TRBD2	TRBV20-1	TRBJ2-1	TGCAGTGCTTTTTTAGCGGGAGGGACCGTCAATGAGCAGTTCTTC	CSAFLAGGTVNEQFF
few	NA	TRBV7-2	TRBJ2-6	TGTGCCAGCAGCTTAACCCTTTGGGGCTCTGGGGCCAACGTCCTGACTTTC	CASSLTLWGSGANVLTF
NA	TRBD1	TRBV6-1	TRBJ2-3	TGTGCCAGCAGAACCTCCGGGACAGGGGTTGGGGATACGCAGTATTTT	CASRTSGTGVGDTQYF